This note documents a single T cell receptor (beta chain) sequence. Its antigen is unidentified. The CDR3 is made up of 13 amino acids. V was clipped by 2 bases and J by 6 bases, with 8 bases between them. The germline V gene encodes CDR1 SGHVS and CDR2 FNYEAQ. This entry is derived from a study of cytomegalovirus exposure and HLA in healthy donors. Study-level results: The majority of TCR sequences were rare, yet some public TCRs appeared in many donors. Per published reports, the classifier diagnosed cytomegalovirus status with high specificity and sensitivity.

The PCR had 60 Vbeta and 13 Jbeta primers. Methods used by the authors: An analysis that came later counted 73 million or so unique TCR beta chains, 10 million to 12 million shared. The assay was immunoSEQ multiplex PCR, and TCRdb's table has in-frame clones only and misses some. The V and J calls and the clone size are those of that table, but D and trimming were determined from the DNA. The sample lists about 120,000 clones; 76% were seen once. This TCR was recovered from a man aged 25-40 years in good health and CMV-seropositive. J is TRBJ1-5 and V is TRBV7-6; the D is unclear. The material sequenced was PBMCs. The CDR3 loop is CASSLTGGQPQHF. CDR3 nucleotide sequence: TGTGCCAGCAGCTTAACGGGAGGTCAGCCCCAGCATTTT.